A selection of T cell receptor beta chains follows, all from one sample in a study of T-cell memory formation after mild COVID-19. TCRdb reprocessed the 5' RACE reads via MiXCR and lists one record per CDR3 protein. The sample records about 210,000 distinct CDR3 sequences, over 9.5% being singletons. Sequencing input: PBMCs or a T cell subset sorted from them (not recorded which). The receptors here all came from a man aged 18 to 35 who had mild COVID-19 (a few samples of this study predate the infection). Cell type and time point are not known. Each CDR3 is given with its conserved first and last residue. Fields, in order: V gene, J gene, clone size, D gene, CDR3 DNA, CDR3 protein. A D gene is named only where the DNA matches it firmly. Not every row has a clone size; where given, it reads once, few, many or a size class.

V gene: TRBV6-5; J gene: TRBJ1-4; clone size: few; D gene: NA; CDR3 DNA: TGTGCCAGCAAGGAGGCCGATAATGAAAAACTGTTTTTT; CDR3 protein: CASKEADNEKLFF
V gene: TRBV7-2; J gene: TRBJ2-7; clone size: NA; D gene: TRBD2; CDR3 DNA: TGTGCCAGCAGCCTGCTAGCGGGGGGCCGCTACGAGCAGTACTTC; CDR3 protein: CASSLLAGGRYEQYF
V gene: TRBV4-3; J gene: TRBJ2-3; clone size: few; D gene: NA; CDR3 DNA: TGCGCCAGCAGCCAAGAGGGCGTCCACCTCGATACGCAGTATTTT; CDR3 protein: CASSQEGVHLDTQYF
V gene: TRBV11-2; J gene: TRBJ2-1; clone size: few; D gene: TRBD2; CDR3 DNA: TGTGCCAGCAGCTCCCCGGGACTAGCCAATGAGCAGTTCTTC; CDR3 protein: CASSSPGLANEQFF
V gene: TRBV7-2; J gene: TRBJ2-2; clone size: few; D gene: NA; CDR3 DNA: TGTGCCAGCAGCTTAGGTCGTGGCACCGGGGAGCTGTTTTTT; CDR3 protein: CASSLGRGTGELFF
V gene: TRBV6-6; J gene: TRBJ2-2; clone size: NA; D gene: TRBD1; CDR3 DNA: TGTGCCATCCCCCAGGCAGGGGGAAACACCGGGGAGCTGTTTTTT; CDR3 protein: CAIPQAGGNTGELFF
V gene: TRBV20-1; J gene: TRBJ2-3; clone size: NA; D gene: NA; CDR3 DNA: TGCAGTGCCCCGGAGGGCACAGATACGCAGTATTTT; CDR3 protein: CSAPEGTDTQYF
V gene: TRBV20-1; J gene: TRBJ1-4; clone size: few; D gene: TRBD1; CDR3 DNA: TGCAGTGCTAAGGGGGCGGGTGAAAAACTGTTTTTT; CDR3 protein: CSAKGAGEKLFF
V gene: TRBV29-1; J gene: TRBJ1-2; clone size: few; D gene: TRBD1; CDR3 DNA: TGCAGCGTTGTCCCGACAGGGATCTATGGCTACACCTTC; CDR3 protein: CSVVPTGIYGYTF
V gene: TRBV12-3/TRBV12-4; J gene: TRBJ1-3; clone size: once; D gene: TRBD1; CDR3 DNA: TGTGCCAGCAGCTGGGACAGGGGCCTCTCTGGAAACACCATATATTTT; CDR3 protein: CASSWDRGLSGNTIYF
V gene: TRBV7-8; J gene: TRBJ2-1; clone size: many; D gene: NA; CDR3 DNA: TGTGCCAGCAGCTTAAGGGCGGAGACTTACAATGAGCAGTTCTTC; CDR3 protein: CASSLRAETYNEQFF
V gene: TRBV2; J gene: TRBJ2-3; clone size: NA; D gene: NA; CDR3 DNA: TGTGCCAGCAACGTGGTAGCGGACGACACAGATACGCAGTATTTT; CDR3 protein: CASNVVADDTDTQYF
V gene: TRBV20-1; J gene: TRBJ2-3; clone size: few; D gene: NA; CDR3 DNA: TGCAGTGCTAGAGATCCTAGAACCGGCGCAGATACGCAGTATTTT; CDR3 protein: CSARDPRTGADTQYF
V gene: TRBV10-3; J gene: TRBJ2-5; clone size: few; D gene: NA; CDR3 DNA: TGTGCCACTGCCGAAGGGCAAGAGACCCAGTACTTC; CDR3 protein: CATAEGQETQYF
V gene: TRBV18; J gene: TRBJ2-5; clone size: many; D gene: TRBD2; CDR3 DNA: TGTGCCAGCTCGACGGGACTAGCGACTACCCAGTACTTC; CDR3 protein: CASSTGLATTQYF
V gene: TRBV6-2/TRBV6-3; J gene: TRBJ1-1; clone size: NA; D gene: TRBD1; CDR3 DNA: TGTGCCAGCAGTTACTCTGGACAGGCCACTGAAGCTTTCTTT; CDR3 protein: CASSYSGQATEAFF
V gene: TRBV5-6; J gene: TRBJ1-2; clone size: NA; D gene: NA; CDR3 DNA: TGTGCCAGCAGCTTGAGTGGGGCTAACTATGGCTACACCTTC; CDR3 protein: CASSLSGANYGYTF
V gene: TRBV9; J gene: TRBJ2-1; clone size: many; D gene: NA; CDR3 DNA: TGTGCCAGCAGTGCCCAGTACAATGAGCAGTTCTTC; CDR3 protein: CASSAQYNEQFF
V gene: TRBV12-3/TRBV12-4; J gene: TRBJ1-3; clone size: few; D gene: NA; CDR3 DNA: TGTGCCAGCAGTTTGGTGAACTCTGGAAACACCATATATTTT; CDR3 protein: CASSLVNSGNTIYF
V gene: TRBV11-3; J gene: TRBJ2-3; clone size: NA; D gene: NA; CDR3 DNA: TGTGCCAGCAGCTTCGACACAGGGGATACGCAGTATTTT; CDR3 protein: CASSFDTGDTQYF
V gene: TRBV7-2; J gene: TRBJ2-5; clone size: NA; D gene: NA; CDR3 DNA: TGTGCCAGCAGCTTACTCCCCCACGAGACCCAGTACTTC; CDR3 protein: CASSLLPHETQYF
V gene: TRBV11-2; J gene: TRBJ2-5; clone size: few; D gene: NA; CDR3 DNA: TGTGCCAGCAGCTTAGTTTACAGCCAAGAGACCCAGTACTTC; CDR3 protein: CASSLVYSQETQYF
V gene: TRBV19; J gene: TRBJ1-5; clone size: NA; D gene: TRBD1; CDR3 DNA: TGTGCCAGTAGTCCAGGGACAGGGGGAAGCAATCAGCCCCAGCATTTT; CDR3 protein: CASSPGTGGSNQPQHF
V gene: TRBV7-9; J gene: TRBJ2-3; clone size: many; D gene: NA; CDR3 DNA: TGTGCCAGCAGCTTAGCGCTGGCGGAACCCACAGATACGCAGTATTTT; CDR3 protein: CASSLALAEPTDTQYF
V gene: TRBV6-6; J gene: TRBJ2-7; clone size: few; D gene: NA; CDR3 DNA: TGTGCCAGCAGTTACTCGAATAGCTACGAGCAGTACTTC; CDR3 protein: CASSYSNSYEQYF
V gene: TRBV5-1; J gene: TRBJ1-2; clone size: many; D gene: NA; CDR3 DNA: TGCGCCAGCAGCTCGACGCTCCTCGGTAGGAACTATGGCTACACCTTC; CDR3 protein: CASSSTLLGRNYGYTF
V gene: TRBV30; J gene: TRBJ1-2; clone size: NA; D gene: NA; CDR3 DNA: TGTGCCTGGAGTGTAAGGCGGGCTAGGGGCTACACCTTC; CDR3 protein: CAWSVRRARGYTF
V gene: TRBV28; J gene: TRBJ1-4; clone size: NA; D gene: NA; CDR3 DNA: TGTGCCAGCAGTTTGGGGCACGAAAAACTGTTTTTT; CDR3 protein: CASSLGHEKLFF
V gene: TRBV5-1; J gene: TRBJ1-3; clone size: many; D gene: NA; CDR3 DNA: TGCGCCAGCAGGACGGAGCCGGTGAACACCATATATTTT; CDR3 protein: CASRTEPVNTIYF
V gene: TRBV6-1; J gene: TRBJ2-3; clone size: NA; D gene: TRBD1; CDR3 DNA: TGTGCCAGCAGTCGGACAGGGTTCATGGATACGCAGTATTTT; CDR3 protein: CASSRTGFMDTQYF
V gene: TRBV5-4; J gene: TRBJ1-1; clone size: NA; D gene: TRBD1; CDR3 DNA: TGTGCCAGCAGCTTTTCAGGGGGCGCTTTGGCCACTGAAGCTTTCTTT; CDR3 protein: CASSFSGGALATEAFF
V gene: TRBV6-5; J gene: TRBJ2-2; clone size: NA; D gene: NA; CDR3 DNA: TGTGCCCCCGAGAGAGGGAACACCGGGGAGCTGTTTTTT; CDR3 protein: CAPERGNTGELFF
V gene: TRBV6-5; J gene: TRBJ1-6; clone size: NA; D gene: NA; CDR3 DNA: TGTGCCACCCGACGGCTCTCCTATAATTCACCCCTCCACTTT; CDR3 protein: CATRRLSYNSPLHF
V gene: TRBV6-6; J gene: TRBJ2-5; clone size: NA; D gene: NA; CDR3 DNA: TGTGCCAGCAGTTACAAGGTTTTTGGGGAGACCCAGTACTTC; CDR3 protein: CASSYKVFGETQYF
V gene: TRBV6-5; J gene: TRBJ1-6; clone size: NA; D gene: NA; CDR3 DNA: TGTGCCAGCAGCCTTACAGACTATAATTCACCCCTCCACTTT; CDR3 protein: CASSLTDYNSPLHF
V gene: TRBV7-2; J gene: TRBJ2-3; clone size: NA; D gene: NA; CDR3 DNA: TGTGCCAGCAGCTTAGGATCTAGCATCCCAGATACGCAGTATTTT; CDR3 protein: CASSLGSSIPDTQYF
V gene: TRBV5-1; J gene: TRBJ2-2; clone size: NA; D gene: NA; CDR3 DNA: TGCGCCAGCAGCTTGGCAGGGGACATGACCGGGGAGCTGTTTTTT; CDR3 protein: CASSLAGDMTGELFF
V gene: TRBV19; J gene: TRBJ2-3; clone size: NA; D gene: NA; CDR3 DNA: TGTGCCAGTAGTCTCACGGGGGGCTCGAGAGATACGCAGTATTTT; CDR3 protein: CASSLTGGSRDTQYF
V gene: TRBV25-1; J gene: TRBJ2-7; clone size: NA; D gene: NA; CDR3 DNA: TGTGCCAGCAGTGAACAGCGGAGCTCCTACGAGCAGTACTTC; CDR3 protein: CASSEQRSSYEQYF
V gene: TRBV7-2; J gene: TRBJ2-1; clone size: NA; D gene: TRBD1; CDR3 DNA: TGTGCCAGCAGCTTAAACAGGGGTCTTGGGGAGCAGTTCTTC; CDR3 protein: CASSLNRGLGEQFF
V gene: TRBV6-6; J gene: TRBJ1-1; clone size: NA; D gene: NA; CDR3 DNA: TGTGCCAGCACCATGGGGGGGCAAGCTTTCTTT; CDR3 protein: CASTMGGQAFF
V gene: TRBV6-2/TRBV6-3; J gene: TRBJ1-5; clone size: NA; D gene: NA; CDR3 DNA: TGTGCCAGCAGTTATCGGGATCAGCCCCAGCATTTT; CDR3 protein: CASSYRDQPQHF
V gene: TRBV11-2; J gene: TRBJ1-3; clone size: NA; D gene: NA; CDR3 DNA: TGTGCCAGCAGCAAAAACCGGGACGCACTCTTATATTTT; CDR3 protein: CASSKNRDALLYF
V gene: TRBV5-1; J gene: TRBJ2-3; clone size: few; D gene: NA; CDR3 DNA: TGCGCCAGCAGCTTGCTTACCGGGGCGGGTGGAGATACGCAGTATTTT; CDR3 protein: CASSLLTGAGGDTQYF
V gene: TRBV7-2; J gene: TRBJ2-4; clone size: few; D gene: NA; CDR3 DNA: TGTGCCAGCAGCCGGACTACAGGGTGGTACATTCAGTACTTC; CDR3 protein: CASSRTTGWYIQYF
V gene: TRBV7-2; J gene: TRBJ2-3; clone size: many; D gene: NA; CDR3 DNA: TGTGCCAGCAGCTCTCGGGGCCTTACAGATACGCAGTATTTT; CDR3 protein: CASSSRGLTDTQYF
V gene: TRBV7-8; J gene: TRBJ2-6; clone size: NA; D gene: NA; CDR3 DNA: TGTGCCAGCAGCCGGGCCGGGGCCAACGTCCTGACTTTC; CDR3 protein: CASSRAGANVLTF
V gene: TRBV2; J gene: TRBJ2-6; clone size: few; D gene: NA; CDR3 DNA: TGTGCCAGCAGTGAAGAGGGCTCTGGGGCCAACGTCCTGACTTTC; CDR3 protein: CASSEEGSGANVLTF
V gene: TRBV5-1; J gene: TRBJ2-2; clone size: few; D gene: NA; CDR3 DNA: TGCGCCAGCAGCGTCCGCCCTAGGACAGAGGACACCGGGGAGCTGTTTTTT; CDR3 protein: CASSVRPRTEDTGELFF
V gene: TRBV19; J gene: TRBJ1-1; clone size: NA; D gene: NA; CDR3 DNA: TGTGCCAACCCTCGTGAGGCTCCGAACACTGAAGCTTTCTTT; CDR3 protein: CANPREAPNTEAFF
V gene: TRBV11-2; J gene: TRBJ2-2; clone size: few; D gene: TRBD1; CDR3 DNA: TGTGCCAGCAGCCAACGGACAGGACCTCTGTTTTTT; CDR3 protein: CASSQRTGPLFF
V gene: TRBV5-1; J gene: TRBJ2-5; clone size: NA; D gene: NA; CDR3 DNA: TGCGCCAGCAGCTTAGGGGAATGGGAGACCCAGTACTTC; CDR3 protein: CASSLGEWETQYF
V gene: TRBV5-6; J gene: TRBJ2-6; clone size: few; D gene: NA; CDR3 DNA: TGTGCCAGCAGCGGTTACAGGATGAGCTCTGGGGCCAACGTCCTGACTTTC; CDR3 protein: CASSGYRMSSGANVLTF
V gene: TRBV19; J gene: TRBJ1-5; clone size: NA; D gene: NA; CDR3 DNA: TGTGCCAGTAGTCTATACCAGCCCGCCCATCAGCCCCAGCATTTT; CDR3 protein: CASSLYQPAHQPQHF
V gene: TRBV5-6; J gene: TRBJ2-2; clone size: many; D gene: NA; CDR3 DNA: TGTGCCAGCAGCATTCCGCCGGGGGCCACCGGGGAGCTGTTTTTT; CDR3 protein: CASSIPPGATGELFF